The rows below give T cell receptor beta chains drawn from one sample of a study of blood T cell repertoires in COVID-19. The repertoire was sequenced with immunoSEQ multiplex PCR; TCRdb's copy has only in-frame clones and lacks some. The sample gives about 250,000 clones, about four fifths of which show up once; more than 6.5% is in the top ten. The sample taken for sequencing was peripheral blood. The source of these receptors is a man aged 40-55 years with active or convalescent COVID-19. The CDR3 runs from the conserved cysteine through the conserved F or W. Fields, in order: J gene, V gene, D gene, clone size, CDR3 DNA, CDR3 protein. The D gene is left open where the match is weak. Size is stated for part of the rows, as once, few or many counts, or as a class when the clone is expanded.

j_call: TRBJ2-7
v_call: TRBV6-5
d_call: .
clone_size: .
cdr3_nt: TGTGCCAGCACCGATCCAGCGGCCGAGCAGTACTTC
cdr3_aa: CASTDPAAEQYF

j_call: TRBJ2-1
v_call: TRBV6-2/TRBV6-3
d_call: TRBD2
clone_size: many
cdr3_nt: TGTGCCAGCAGTTACTCGCCTCCGGGGGGGCTGTACAATGAGCAGTTCTTC
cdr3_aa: CASSYSPPGGLYNEQFF

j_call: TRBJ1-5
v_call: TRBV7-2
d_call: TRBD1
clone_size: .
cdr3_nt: TGTGCCAGCAGCTTAGGTGGACAGGGACATCAGCCCCAGCATTTT
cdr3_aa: CASSLGGQGHQPQHF

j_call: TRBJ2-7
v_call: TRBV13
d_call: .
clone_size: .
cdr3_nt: TGTGCCAGCAGCTACCGGCAGGGCTACGAGCAGTACTTC
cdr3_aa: CASSYRQGYEQYF

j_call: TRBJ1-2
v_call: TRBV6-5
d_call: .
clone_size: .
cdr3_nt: TGTGCCAGCAGTCCTCTTGAGCTACTTAACTATGGCTACACCTTC
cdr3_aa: CASSPLELLNYGYTF

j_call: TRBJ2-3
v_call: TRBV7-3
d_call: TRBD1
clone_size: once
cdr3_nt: TGTGCCAGCAGCTTGGGGGGACAGGCAGATACGCAGTATTTT
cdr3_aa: CASSLGGQADTQYF

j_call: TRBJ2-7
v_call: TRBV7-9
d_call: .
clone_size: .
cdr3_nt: TGTGCCAGCAGCTTGAGCGGGCAAACCTACGAGCAGTACTTC
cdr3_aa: CASSLSGQTYEQYF

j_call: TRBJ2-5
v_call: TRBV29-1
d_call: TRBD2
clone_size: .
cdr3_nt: TGCAGCGTCGAAGGAAGGGTCGGGACTAGCGGGAGTCCCCCACAAGAGACCCAGTACTTC
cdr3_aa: CSVEGRVGTSGSPPQETQYF

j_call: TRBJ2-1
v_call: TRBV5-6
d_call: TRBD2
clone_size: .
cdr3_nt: TGTGCCAGCAGCTTGGAGGGACTAGCGGCTGGCTCCTACAATGAGCAGTTCTTC
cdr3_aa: CASSLEGLAAGSYNEQFF

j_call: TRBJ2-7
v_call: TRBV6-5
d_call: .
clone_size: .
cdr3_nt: TGTGCCAGCAGGGGACTGTGGAGCTCCTACGAGCAGTACTTC
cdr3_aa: CASRGLWSSYEQYF

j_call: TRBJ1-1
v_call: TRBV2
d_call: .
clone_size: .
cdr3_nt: TGTGCCAGTTCGACCTGGGACAAAACTGAAGCTTTCTTT
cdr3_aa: CASSTWDKTEAFF

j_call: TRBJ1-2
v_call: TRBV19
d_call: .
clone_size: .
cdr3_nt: TGTGCCAGTAGTACCACAGGGCGGGAGGGCTACACCTTC
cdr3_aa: CASSTTGREGYTF

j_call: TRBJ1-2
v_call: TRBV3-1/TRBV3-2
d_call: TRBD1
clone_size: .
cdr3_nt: TGTGCCAGCAGCCAACACGGGACAGGGGGGATCTATGGCTACACCTTC
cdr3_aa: CASSQHGTGGIYGYTF

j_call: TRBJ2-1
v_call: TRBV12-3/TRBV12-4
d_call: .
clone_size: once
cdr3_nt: TGTGCCAGCACCGAAGCGGTGGAGCAGTTCTTC
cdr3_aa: CASTEAVEQFF

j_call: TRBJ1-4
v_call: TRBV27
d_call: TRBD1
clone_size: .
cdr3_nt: TGTGCCAGCAGTTATGGGACAGGAGGAGAAAAACTGTTTTTT
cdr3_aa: CASSYGTGGEKLFF

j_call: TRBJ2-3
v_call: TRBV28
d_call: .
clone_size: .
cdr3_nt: TGTGCCAGCAGTTTTGCGGATACGCAGTATTTT
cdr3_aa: CASSFADTQYF

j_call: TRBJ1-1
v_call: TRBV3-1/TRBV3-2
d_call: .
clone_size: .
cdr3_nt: TGTGCCAGCAGCACCCTGGGTCGGGTTGAAGCTTTCTTT
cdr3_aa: CASSTLGRVEAFF

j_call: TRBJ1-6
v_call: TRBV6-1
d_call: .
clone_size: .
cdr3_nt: TGTGCCAGCAGTGAACTAAGGCTAGGTTCACCCCTCCACTTT
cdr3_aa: CASSELRLGSPLHF

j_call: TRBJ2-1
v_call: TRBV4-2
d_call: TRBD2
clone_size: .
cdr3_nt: TGTGCCAGCAGCCACGGACTAGCGGGAGACAATGAGCAGTTCTTC
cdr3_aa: CASSHGLAGDNEQFF

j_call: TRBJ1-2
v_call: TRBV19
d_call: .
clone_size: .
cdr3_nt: TGTGCCAGTAGTATAGATCTCAAACCGGGAGGATATGGCTACACCTTC
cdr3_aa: CASSIDLKPGGYGYTF

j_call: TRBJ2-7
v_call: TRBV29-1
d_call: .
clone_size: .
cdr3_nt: TGCAGCGGTTTGATAGCCTACGAGCAGTACTTC
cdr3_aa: CSGLIAYEQYF

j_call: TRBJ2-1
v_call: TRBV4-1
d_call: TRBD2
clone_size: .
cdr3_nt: TGCGCCAGCAGCCAAGATTGGGGGACTAGCGGTCACGATGAGCAGTTCTTC
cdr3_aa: CASSQDWGTSGHDEQFF

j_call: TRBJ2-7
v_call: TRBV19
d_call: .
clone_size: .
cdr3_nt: TGTGCCAGTAGCCGACAGGAAAGCTCCTACGAGCAGTACTTC
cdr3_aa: CASSRQESSYEQYF

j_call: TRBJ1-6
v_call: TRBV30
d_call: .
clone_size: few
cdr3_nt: TGTGCCTGGACGGACAGTCGCGTTATTTCGCCCCTCCACTTT
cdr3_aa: CAWTDSRVISPLHF

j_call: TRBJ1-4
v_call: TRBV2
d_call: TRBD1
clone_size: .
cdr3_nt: TGTGCCAGCAGAGCCGGGACAGGGGCTCCTAATGAAAAACTGTTTTTT
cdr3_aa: CASRAGTGAPNEKLFF

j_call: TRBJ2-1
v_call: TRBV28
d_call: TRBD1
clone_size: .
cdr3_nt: TGTGCCAGCACCGGACAGGGCTACAATGAGCAGTTCTTC
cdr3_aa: CASTGQGYNEQFF

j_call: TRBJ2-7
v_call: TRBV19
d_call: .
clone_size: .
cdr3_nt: TGTGCCAGTAGTAGCGGCTACGAGCAGTACTTC
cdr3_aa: CASSSGYEQYF

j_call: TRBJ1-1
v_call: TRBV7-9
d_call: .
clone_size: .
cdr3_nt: TGTGCCAGCAGCTTAATCTCTCCCGAAGCTTTCTTT
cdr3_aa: CASSLISPEAFF

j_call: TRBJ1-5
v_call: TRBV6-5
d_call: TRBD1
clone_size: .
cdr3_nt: TGTGCCAGCAGTCAGACAGGGGGTTGGGGTCAGCCCCAGCATTTT
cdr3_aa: CASSQTGGWGQPQHF

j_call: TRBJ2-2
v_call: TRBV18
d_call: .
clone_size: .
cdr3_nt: TGTGCCAGCTCACAGACTAGTCCTAACACCGGGGAGCTGTTTTTT
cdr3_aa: CASSQTSPNTGELFF

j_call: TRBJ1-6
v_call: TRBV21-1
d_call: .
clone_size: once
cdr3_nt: TGTGCCAGCAGCAAAGGACGGCGAGGCTATTCACCCCTCCACTTT
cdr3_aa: CASSKGRRGYSPLHF

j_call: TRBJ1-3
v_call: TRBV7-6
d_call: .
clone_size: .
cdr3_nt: TGTGCCAGCAGCTTGGCCCCCTCTACTGGGGCGGCTGGAAACACCATATATTTT
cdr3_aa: CASSLAPSTGAAGNTIYF

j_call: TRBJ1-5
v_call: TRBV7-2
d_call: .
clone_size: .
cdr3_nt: TGTGCCAGCAGCTTATGGGCAAGTAATCAGCCCCAGCATTTT
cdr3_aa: CASSLWASNQPQHF

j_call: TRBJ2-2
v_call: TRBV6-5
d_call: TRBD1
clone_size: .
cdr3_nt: TGTGCCAGCGGCAGACAGGGGAACACCGGGGAGCTGTTTTTT
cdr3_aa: CASGRQGNTGELFF

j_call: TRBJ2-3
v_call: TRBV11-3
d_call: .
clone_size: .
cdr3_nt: TGTGCCAGCAGCTTACTAGGGAGAACTAGCACAGATACGCAGTATTTT
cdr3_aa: CASSLLGRTSTDTQYF

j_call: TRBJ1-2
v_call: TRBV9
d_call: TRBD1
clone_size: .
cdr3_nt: TGTGCCAGCAGCGTAGGTGGGACAGGGGGCTATGGCTACACCTTC
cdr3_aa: CASSVGGTGGYGYTF